Listed below are T cell receptor beta chains from one sample, sequenced in a study of blood T cell repertoires in COVID-19. Method: immunoSEQ multiplex PCR; TCRdb's copy keeps in-frame clones and lacks some. The data contain some 140,000 clones, 78% of them singletons. Sequencing used peripheral blood. The receptors stem from a man older than 75 with acute or convalescent COVID-19. Each CDR3 is given with its conserved first and last residue. The D gene is left open where the match is weak.

TRBV10-3	TRBJ1-2	NA	CAISGRQRDNYGYTF
TRBV11-2	TRBJ2-2	TRBD1	CASSATGGPGELFF
TRBV19	TRBJ1-5	NA	CASSIQEGQPQHF
TRBV27	TRBJ2-1	NA	CASSLIRVGAYNEQFF
TRBV29-1	TRBJ2-3	TRBD2	CSVARTSGNTDTQYF
TRBV5-1	TRBJ1-1	TRBD1	CASSPFPRGRRVTEAFF
TRBV7-3	TRBJ2-4	NA	CASSLDSGAGTKNIQYF
TRBV6-1	TRBJ1-1	NA	CASSDGQGHTEAFF
TRBV9	TRBJ2-1	TRBD1	CASSVVGTGYNNEQFF
TRBV9	TRBJ1-2	NA	CASSVDGIPADGYTF
TRBV5-4	TRBJ1-2	NA	CASSLPNYGYTF
TRBV7-7	TRBJ2-5	NA	CASSLEGLQETQYF
TRBV3-1/TRBV3-2	TRBJ2-3	TRBD2	CASSQASGGVTSTDTQYF
TRBV5-1	TRBJ2-2	TRBD1	CASSWTTGANTGELFF
TRBV10-3	TRBJ2-4	TRBD1	CAISGVDRGNIQYF
TRBV9	TRBJ1-2	NA	CASSDPGAGDYGYTF
TRBV19	TRBJ1-4	NA	CATGPQPGLEKLFF
TRBV25-1	TRBJ1-2	NA	CASSEAPGDGYTF
TRBV19	TRBJ1-2	NA	CASSMLWTDLRGGYTF
TRBV5-4	TRBJ1-1	NA	CASNLWGGGTEAFF
TRBV28	TRBJ1-2	TRBD1	CASSLGQLYGYTF
TRBV10-3	TRBJ1-4	NA	CAISPTGGAGEKLFF
TRBV7-6	TRBJ2-1	TRBD1	CASSQRQGQSSYNEQFF
TRBV24-1	TRBJ2-5	NA	CATSAGPGSGTETQYF
TRBV9	TRBJ1-3	TRBD1	CASSIRQGQNPGDTIYF
TRBV5-6	TRBJ2-1	TRBD1	CASSRGQGAIRSYNEQFF
TRBV18	TRBJ1-2	TRBD1	CASSPPDRVGYTF
TRBV15	TRBJ2-5	TRBD2	CATSRDRRGDFQETQYF
TRBV11-2	TRBJ2-2	TRBD1	CASRLGQPNTGELFF
TRBV19	TRBJ1-6	TRBD1	CASSGIQGANNSPLHF
TRBV5-8	TRBJ1-2	NA	CASSLQLTYGYTF
TRBV2	TRBJ1-6	TRBD1	CASSLTGGSPLHF
TRBV6-5	TRBJ1-2	TRBD1	CASRGQGGNYGYTF
TRBV6-6	TRBJ1-5	TRBD1	CASSSTGRPGPQHF